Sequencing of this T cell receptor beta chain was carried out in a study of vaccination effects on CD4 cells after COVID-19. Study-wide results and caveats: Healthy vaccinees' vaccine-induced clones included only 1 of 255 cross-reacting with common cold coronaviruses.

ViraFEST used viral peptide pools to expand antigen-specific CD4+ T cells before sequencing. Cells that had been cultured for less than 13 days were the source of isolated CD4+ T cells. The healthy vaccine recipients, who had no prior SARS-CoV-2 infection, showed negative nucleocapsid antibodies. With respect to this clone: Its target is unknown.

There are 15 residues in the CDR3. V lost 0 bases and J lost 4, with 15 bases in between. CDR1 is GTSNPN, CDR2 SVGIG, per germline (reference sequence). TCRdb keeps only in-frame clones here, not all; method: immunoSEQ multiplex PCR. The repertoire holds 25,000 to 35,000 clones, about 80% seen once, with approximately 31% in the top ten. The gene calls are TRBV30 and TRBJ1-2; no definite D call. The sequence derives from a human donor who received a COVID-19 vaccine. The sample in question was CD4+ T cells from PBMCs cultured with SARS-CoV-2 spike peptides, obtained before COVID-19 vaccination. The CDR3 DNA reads TGTGCCTGGAGTGTACCCCCCGGCGGGCTCTATGGCTACACCTTC. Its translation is CAWSVPPGGLYGYTF.